This T cell receptor beta chain was recovered during a study of a mutant IDH1 vaccine in newly diagnosed glioma. Background on the study: Previous treatment comprised radiotherapy, temozolomide, or both, mostly both.

Time point here: week 35, safety follow-up. Doses consisted of 300 ug of mutant IDH1 20-mer peptide each, paired with topical imiquimod. Whole-study findings and limits: With respect to changes in top peripheral T cell clonotypes, pseudoprogression seemed unrelated.

CDR1 is SGDLS, CDR2 YYNGEE, per germline. V lost 2 bases to trimming and J lost 4 bases; unmatched junction nucleotides: 5. This CDR3 spans 14 amino acids. As regards this clone: Its target is not known.

TCRdb's copy holds only in-frame clones and misses some; the assay was immunoSEQ multiplex PCR. Of more than 35,000 clones detected, 81% appear once; the ten largest clones hold roughly 4.5%. Sample: PBMCs, taken from a glioma patient whose treatment included an IDH1 peptide vaccine. This receptor was identified in a woman aged 35 to 49 with glioma. Some clones in this sample may be carry-over from other donors' samples. The chain is built from TRBV9 and TRBJ2-7, with 8 bases aligning to TRBD1. The CDR3 region has the DNA TGTGCCAGCAGCGTGGGACAGGCTACATACGAGCAGTACTTC. The encoded protein is CASSVGQATYEQYF.